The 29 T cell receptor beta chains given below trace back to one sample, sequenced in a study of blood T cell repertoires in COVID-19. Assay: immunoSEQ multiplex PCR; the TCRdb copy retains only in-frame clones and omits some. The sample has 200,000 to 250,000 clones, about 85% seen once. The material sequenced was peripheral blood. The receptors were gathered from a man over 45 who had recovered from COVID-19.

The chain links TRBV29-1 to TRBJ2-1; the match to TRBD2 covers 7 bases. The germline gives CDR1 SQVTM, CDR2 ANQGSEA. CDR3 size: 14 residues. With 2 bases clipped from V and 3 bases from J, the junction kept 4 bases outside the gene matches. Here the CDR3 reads CSVEPTSFYNEQFF. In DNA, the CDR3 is TGCAGCGTTGAACCGACTAGCTTCTACAATGAGCAGTTCTTC.

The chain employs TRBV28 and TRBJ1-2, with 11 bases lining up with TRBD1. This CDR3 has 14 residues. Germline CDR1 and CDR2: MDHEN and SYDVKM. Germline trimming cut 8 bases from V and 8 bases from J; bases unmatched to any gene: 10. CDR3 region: CASGTDRGLGGYTF. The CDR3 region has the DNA TGTGCCAGCGGCACGGACAGGGGGCTAGGCGGCTACACCTTC.

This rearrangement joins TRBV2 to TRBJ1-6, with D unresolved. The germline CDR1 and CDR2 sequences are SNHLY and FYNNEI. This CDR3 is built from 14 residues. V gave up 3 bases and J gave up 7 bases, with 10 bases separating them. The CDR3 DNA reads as TGTGCCAGCAGTGACGGGAAGAAGAATTCACCCCTCCACTTT. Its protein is CASSDGKKNSPLHF.

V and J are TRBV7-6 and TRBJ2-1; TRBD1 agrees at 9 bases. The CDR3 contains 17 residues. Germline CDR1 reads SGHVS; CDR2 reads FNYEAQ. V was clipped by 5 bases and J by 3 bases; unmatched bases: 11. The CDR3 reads CASSLRTGTGHYNEQFF. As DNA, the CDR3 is TGTGCCAGCAGCCTAAGGACCGGGACAGGGCACTACAATGAGCAGTTCTTC.

The DNA of the CDR3 is TGTGCCAGCAGCCCGGGGGGGGACGGCTCCTACGAGCAGTACTTC. Its translation: CASSPGGDGSYEQYF. The rearrangement joins TRBV7-9 to TRBJ2-7, with TRBD2 matching over 8 bases. Germline loops: CDR1 SEHNR, CDR2 FQNEAQ (reference sequence). Unmatched junction bases numbered 6, after V lost 5 bases and J lost 0 bases. The CDR3 loop spans 15 amino acids.

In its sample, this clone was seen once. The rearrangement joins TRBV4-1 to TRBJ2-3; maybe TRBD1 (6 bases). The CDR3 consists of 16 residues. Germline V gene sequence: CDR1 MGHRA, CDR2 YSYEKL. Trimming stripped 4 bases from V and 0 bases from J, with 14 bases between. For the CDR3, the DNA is TGCGCCAGCAGCCCCCAACCGGGACAAAGCACAGATACGCAGTATTTT. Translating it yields CASSPQPGQSTDTQYF.

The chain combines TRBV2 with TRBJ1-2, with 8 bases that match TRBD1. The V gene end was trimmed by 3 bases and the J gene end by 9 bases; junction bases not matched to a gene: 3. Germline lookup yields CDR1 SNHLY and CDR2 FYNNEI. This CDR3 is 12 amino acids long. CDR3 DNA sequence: TGTGCCAGCAGTGAGGACAGGGCGAGCTACACCTTC. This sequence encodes CASSEDRASYTF.

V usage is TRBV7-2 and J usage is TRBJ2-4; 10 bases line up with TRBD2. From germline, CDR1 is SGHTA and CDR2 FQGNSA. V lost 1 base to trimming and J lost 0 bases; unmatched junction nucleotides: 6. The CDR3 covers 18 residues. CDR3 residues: CASSLEGASGRAKNIQYF. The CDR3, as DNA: TGTGCCAGCAGCTTAGAGGGAGCTAGCGGGAGAGCCAAAAACATTCAGTACTTC.

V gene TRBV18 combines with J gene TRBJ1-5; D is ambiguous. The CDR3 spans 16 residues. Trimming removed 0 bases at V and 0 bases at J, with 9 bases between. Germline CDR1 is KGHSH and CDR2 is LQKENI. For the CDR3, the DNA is TGTGCCAGCTCACCACCTGGAGTTTATAGCAATCAGCCCCAGCATTTT. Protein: CASSPPGVYSNQPQHF.

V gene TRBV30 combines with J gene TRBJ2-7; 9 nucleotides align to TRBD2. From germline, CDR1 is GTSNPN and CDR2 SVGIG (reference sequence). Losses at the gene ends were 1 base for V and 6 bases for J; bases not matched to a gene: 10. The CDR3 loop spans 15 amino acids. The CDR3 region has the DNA TGTGCCTGGAGTGGCCTAGCGGGACCACCCCCCGAGCAGTACTTC. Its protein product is CAWSGLAGPPPEQYF.

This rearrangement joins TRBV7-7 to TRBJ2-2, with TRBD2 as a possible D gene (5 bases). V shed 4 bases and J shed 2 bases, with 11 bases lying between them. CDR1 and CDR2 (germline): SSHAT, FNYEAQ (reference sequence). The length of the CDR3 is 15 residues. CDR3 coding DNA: TGTGCCAGCAGCTCCAGCGGATACAACACCGGGGAGCTGTTTTTT. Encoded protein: CASSSSGYNTGELFF.

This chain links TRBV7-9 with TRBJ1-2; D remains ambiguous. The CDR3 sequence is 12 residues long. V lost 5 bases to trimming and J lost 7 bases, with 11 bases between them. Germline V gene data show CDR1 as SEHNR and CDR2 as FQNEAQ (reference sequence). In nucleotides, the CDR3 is TGTGCCAGCAGCCCCTCGGGAGCTGGCTACACCTTC. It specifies CASSPSGAGYTF. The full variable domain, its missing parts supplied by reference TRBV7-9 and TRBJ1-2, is DTGVSQNPRHKITKRGQNVTFRCDPISEHNRLYWYRQTLGQGPEFLTYFQNEAQLEKSRLLSDRFSAERPKGSFSTLEIQRTEQGDSAMYLCASSPSGAGYTFGSGTRLTVV.

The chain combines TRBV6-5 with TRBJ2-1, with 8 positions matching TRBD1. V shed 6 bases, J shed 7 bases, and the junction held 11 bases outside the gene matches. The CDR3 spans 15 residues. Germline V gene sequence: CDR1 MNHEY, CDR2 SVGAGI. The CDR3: CASRPGGGSQNEQFF. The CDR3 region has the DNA TGTGCCAGCAGGCCAGGGGGCGGTTCCCAAAATGAGCAGTTCTTC.

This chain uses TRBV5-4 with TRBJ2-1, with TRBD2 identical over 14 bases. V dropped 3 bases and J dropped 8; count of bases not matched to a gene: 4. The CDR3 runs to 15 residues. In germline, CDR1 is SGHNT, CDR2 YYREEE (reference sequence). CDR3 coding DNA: TGTGCCAGCAGCTGGGGACTAGCGGGAGTTTATGAGCAGTTCTTC. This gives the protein CASSWGLAGVYEQFF.

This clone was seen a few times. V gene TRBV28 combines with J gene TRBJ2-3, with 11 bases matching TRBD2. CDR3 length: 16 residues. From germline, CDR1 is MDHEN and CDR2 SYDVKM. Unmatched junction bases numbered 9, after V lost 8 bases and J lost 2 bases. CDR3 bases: TGTGCCAGCGGTTCTCCGGGACTAGCGGCCACAGATACGCAGTATTTT. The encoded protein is CASGSPGLAATDTQYF.

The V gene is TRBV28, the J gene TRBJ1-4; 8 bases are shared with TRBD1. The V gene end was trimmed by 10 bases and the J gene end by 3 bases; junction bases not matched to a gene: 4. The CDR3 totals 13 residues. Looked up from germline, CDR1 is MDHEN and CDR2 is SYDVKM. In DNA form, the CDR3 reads TGTGCCACCCTACAGGGGGCTAATGAAAAACTGTTTTTT. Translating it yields CATLQGANEKLFF.

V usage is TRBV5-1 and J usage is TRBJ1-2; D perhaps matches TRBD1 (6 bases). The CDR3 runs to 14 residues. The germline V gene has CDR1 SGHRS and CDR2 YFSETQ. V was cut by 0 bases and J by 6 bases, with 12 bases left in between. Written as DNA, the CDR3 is TGCGCCAGCAGCTTGGCCAGGGGAAAGGATGGCTACACCTTC. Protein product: CASSLARGKDGYTF.

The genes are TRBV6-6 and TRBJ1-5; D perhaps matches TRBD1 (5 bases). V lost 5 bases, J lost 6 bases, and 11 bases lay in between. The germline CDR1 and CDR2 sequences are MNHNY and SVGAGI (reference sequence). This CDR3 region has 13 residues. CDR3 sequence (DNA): TGTGCCAGCAGTAATTCAGGGTCTCAGCCCCAGCATTTT. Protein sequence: CASSNSGSQPQHF.

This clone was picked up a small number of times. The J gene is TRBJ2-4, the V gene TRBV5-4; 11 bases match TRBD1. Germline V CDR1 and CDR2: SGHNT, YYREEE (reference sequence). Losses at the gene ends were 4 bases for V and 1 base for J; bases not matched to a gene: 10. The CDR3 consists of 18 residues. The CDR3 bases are TGTGCCAGCAGCACTGGGGGACAGGGGGTTTTGGCCAAAAACATTCAGTACTTC. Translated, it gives CASSTGGQGVLAKNIQYF.

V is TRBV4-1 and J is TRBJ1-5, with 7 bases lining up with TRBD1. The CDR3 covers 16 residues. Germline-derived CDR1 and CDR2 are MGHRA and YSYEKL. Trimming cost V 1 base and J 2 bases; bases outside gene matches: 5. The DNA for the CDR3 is TGCGCCAGCAGCCAAGGAAGGACAGGTGGCAATCAGCCCCAGCATTTT. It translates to CASSQGRTGGNQPQHF.

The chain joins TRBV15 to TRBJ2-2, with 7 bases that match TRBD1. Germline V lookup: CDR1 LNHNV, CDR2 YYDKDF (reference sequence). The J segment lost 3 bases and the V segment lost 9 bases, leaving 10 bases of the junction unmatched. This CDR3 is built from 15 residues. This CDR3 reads CATRTDRADTGELFF. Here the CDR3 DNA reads TGTGCCACACGGACCGACAGGGCGGACACCGGGGAGCTGTTTTTT.

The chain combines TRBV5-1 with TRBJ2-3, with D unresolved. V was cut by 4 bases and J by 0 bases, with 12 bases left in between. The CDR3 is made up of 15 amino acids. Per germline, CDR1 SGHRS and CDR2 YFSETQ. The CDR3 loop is CASSVTTPSTDTQYF. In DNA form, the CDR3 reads TGCGCCAGCAGCGTGACAACCCCAAGCACAGATACGCAGTATTTT. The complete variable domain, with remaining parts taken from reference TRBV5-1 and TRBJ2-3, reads KAGVTQTPRYLIKTRGQQVTLSCSPISGHRSVSWYQQTPGQGLQFLFEYFSETQRNKGNFPGRFSGRQFSNSRSEMNVSTLELGDSALYLCASSVTTPSTDTQYFGPGTRLTVL.

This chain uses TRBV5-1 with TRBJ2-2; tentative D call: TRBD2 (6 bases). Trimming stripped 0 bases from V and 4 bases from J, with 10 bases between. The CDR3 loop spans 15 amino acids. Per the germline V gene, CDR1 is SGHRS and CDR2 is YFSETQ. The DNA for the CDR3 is TGCGCCAGCAGCTTGGTTGGGGGGAGCACCGGGGAGCTGTTTTTT. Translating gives CASSLVGGSTGELFF.

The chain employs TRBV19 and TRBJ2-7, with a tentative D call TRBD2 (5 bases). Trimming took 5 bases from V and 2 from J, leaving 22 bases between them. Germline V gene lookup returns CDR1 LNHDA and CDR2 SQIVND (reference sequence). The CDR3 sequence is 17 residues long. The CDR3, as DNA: TGTGCCAGTAGTCGCGAGAGGGCCTCCCGCCAACCCTACGAGCAGTACTTC. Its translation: CASSRERASRQPYEQYF.

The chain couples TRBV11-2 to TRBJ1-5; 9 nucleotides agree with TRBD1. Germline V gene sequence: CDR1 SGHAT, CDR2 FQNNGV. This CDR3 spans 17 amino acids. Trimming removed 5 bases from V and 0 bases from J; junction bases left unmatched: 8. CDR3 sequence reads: CASSKTGTGYSNQPQHF. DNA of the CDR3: TGTGCCAGCAGCAAGACCGGGACAGGGTATAGCAATCAGCCCCAGCATTTT.

CDR3 bases: TGTGCCAGCAGAACCGGGACTAGCGGCACCGGGGAGCTGTTTTTT. It yields the protein CASRTGTSGTGELFF. V is TRBV6-5 and J is TRBJ2-2; 11 bases agree with TRBD2. This CDR3 is built from 15 residues. Trimming cost V 6 bases and J 4 bases; bases outside gene matches: 4. Germline CDR1 is MNHEY and CDR2 is SVGAGI.

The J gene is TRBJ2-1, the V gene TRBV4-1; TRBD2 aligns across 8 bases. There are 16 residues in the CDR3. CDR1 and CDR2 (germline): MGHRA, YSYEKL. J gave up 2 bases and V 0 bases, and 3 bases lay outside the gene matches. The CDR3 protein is CASSQDTSGAYNEQFF. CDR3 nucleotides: TGCGCCAGCAGCCAAGATACTAGCGGAGCCTACAATGAGCAGTTCTTC.

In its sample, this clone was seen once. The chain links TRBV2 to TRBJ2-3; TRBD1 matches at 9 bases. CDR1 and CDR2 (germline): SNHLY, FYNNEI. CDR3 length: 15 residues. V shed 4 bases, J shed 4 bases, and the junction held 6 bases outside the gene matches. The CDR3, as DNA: TGTGCCAGCAGTGCCGAACAGGGGGCTCCAGATACGCAGTATTTT. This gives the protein CASSAEQGAPDTQYF.

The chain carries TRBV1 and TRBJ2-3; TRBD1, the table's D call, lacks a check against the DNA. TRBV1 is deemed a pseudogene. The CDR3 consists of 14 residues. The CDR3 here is CTSIQWTATDTQYF. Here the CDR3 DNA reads TGCACCAGCATCCAGTGGACAGCTACAGATACGCAGTATTTT.